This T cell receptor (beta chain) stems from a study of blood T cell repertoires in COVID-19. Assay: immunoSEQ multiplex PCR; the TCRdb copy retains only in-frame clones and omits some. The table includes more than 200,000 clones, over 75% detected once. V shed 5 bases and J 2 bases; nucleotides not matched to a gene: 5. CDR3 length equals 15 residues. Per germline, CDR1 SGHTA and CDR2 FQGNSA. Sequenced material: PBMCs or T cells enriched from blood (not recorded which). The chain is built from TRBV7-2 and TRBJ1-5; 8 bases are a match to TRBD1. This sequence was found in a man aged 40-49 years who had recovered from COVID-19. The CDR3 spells CASSPTGEGNQPQHF. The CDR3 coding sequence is TGTGCCAGCAGCCCGACAGGGGAGGGCAATCAGCCCCAGCATTTT.